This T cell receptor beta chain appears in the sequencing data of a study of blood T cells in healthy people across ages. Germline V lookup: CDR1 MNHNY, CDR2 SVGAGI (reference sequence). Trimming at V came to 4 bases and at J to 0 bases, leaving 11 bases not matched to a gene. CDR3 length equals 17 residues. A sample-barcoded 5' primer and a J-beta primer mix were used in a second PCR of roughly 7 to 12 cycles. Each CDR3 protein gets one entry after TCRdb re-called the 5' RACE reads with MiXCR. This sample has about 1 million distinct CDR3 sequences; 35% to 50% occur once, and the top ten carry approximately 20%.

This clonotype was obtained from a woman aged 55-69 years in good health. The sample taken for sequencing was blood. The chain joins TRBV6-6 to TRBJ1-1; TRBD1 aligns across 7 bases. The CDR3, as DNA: TGTGCCAGCAGTTCCCGTGGACAGGCCATACTGAACACTGAAGCTTTCTTT. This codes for CASSSRGQAILNTEAFF.